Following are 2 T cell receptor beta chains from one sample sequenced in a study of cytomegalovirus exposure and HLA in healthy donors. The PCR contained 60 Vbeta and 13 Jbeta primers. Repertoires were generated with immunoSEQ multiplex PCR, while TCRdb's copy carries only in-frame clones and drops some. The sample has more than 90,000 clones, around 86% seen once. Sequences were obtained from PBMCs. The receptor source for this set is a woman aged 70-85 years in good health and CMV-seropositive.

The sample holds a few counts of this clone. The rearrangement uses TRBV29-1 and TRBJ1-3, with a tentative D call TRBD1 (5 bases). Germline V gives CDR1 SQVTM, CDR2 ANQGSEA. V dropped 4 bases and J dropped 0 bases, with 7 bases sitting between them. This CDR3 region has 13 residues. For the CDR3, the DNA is TGCAGCGTTGCGGGGGACTCTGGAAACACCATATATTTT. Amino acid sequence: CSVAGDSGNTIYF.

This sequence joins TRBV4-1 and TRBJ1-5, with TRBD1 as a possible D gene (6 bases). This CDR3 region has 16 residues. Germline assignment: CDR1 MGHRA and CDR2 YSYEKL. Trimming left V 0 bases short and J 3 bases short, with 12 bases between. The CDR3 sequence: CASSQEQGPPNQPQHF. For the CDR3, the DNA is TGCGCCAGCAGCCAAGAACAGGGCCCCCCCAATCAGCCCCAGCATTTT.